A single sample gave rise to the 2 T cell receptor beta chains below, sequenced in a study of OX40 agonist ivuxolimab in advanced cancers. Sequenced by immunoSEQ multiplex PCR; TCRdb stores in-frame clones only, minus some. Among some 27,000 clones, approximately 86% were seen once, and the ten largest hold around 15%. The sequencing here drew on CD4+ or CD8+ T cells sorted from blood, taken in a trial of the OX40 agonist ivuxolimab. The receptors originated from an adult with an advanced solid tumor such as melanoma, head and neck, liver or kidney cancer.

This clone has a single count. V gene TRBV4-1 combines with J gene TRBJ1-6; D is unclear. The CDR3 is 15 residues long. Trimming removed 1 base at V and 1 base at J, with 5 bases between. CDR1 and CDR2 (germline): MGHRA, YSYEKL. The CDR3 region is CASSQAGSYNSPLHF. The CDR3, as DNA: TGCGCCAGCAGCCAAGCGGGATCCTATAATTCACCCCTCCACTTT.

The chain recombines TRBV5-4 with TRBJ1-4; D may be TRBD1 (6 bases). The CDR3 extends over 13 amino acids. Trimming took off 4 bases at V and 8 bases at J, with 12 bases between the two ends. Germline lookup yields CDR1 SGHNT and CDR2 YYREEE (reference sequence). CDR3 in DNA: TGTGCCAGCAGCCCCTGGGGGGCGGAAAAACTGTTTTTT. Its protein is CASSPWGAEKLFF.